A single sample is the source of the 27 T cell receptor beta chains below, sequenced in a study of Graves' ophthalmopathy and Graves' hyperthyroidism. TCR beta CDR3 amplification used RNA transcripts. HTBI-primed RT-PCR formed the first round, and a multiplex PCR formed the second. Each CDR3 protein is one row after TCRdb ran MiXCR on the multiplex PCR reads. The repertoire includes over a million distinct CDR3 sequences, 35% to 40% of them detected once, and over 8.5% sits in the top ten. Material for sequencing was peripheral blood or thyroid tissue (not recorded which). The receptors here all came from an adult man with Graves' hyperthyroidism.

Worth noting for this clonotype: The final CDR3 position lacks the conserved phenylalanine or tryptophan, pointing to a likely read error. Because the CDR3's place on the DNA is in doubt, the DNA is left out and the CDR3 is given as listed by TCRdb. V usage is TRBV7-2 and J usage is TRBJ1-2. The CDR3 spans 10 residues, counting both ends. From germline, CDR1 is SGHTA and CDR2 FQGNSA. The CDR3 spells CASSPYGGTY.

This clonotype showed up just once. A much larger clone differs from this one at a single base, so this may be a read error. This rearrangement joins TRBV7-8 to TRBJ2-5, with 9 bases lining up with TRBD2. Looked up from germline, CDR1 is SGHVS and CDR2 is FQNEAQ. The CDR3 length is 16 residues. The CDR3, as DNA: TGTGCCGGCAGCTTAGGGGCTAGCGGGGCTAGAGAGACCCAGTACTTC. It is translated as CAGSLGASGARETQYF.

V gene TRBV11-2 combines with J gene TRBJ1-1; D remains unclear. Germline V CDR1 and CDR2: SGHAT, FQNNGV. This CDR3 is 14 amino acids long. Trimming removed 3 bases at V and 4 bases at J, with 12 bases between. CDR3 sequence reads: CASSFRRDSTEAFF. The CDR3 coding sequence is TGTGCCAGCAGCTTTCGGAGGGATAGCACTGAAGCTTTCTTT.

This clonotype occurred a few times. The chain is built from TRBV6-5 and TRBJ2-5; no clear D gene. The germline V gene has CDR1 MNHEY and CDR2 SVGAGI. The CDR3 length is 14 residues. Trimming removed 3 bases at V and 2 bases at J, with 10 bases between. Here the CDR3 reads CASSYGYLQETQYF. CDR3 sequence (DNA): TGTGCCAGCAGTTATGGGTATTTGCAAGAGACCCAGTACTTC.

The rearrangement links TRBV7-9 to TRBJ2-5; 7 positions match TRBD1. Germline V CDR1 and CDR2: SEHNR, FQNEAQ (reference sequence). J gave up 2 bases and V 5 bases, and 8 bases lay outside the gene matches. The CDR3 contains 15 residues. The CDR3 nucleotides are TGTGCCAGCAGCATCTCCGGGGACAGACAAGAGACCCAGTACTTC. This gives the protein CASSISGDRQETQYF.

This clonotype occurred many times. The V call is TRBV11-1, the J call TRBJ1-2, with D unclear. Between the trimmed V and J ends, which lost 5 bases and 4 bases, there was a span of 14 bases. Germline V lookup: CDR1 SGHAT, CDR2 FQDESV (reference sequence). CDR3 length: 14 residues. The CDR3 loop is CASSHRAGLYGYTF. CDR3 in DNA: TGTGCCAGCAGCCATAGAGCAGGACTCTATGGCTACACCTTC.

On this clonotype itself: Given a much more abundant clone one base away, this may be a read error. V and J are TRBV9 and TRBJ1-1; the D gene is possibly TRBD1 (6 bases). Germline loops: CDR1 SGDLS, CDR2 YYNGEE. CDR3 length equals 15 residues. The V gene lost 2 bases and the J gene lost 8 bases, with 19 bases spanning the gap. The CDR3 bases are TGTGCCAGCAGCGTCACAAGGGGGGCGCCGTTAGAAGCTTTCTTT. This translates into CASSVTRGAPLEAFF.

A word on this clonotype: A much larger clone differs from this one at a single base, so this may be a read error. The CDR3 loop is CATSDSGNYEQHF. The CDR3 nucleotides read TGTGCCACCAGTGATTCAGGGAACTACGAGCAGCACTTC. J is TRBJ2-7 and V is TRBV24-1, with D possibly being TRBD1 (5 bases). CDR1 KGHDR and CDR2 SFDVKD come from the germline V gene. The CDR3 is made up of 13 amino acids.

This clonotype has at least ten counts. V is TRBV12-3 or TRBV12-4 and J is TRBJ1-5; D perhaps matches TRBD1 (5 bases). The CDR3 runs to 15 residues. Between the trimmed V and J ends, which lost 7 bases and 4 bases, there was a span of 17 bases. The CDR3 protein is CASTWRVRGNQPQHF. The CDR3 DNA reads TGTGCCAGCACCTGGAGGGTGAGGGGTAATCAGCCCCAGCATTTT.

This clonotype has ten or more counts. The CDR3 coding sequence is TGCAGCGTTGAAACTAGGGGAACGAGCTCTGGAAACACCATATATTTT. Translated: CSVETRGTSSGNTIYF. The chain couples TRBV29-1 to TRBJ1-3, with D perhaps matching TRBD1 (5 bases). CDR1 SQVTM and CDR2 ANQGSEA come from the germline V gene. The V and J ends lost 2 bases and 0 bases respectively, with 14 bases between them. The CDR3 has 16 amino acids. The variable domain in full, with the rest retrieved from reference TRBV29-1 and TRBJ1-3, is SAVISQKPSRDICQRGTSLTIQCQVDSQVTMMFWYRQQPGQSLTLIATANQGSEATYESGFVIDKFPISRPNLTFSTLTVSNMSPEDSSIYLCSVETRGTSSGNTIYFGEGSWLTVV.

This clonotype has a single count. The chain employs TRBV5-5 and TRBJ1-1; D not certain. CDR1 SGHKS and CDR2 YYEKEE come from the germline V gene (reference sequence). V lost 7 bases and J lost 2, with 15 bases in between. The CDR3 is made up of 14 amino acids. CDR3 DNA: TGTGCCAGCGGTCTCCGGGGAGAAAACACTGAAGCTTTCTTT. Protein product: CASGLRGENTEAFF.

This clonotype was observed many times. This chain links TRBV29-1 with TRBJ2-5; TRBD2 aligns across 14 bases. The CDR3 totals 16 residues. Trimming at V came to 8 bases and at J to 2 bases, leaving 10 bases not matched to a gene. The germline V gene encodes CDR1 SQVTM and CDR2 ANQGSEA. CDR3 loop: CSHTPGLAGGQETQYF. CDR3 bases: TGCAGCCACACCCCCGGACTAGCGGGAGGTCAAGAGACCCAGTACTTC.

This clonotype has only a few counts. CDR3 region: CASSQDFLGQGREQYF. In nucleotides, the CDR3 is TGCGCCAGCAGCCAAGACTTCCTGGGACAGGGCCGCGAGCAGTACTTC. The chain uses TRBV4-1 and TRBJ2-7, with 9 bases aligning to TRBD1. The CDR3 spans 16 residues. Germline lookup yields CDR1 MGHRA and CDR2 YSYEKL. J was trimmed by 6 bases and V by 0 bases; bases with no gene match: 9.

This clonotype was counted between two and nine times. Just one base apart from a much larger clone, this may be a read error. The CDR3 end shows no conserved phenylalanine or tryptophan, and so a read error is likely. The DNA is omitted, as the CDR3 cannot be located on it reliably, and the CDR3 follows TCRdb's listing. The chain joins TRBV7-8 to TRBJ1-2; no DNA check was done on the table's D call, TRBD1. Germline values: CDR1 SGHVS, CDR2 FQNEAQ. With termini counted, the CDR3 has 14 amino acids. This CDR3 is CASRGSLWGQGFKY.

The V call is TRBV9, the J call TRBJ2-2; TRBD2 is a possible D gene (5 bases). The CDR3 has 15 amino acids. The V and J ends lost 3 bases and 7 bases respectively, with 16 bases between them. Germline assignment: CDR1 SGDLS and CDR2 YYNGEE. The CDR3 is CASSARGILVGELFF. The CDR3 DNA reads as TGTGCCAGCAGCGCCCGAGGGATATTGGTCGGGGAGCTGTTTTTT.

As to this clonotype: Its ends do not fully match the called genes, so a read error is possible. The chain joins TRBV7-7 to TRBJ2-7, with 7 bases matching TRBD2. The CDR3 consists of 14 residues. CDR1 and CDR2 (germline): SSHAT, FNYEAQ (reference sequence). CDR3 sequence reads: CASSSGEGKYEQYF. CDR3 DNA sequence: TGTGCTAGCAGCTCGGGGGAGGGAAAGTACGAGCAGTACTTC.

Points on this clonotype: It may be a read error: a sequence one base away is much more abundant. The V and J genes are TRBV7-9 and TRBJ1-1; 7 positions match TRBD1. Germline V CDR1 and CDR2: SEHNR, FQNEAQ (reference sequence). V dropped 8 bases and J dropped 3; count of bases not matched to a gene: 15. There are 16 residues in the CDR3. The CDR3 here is CASFEDRAGMDTEAFF. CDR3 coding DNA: TGTGCCAGCTTCGAAGACAGGGCTGGGATGGACACTGAAGCTTTCTTT.

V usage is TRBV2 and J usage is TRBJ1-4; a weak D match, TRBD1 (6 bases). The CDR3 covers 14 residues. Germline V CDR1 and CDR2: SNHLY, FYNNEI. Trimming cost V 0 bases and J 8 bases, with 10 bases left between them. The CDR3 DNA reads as TGTGCCAGCAGTGAAGCGGGGGCAGGGGAAAAACTGTTTTTT. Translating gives CASSEAGAGEKLFF. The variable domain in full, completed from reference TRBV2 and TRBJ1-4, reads EPEVTQTPSHQVTQMGQEVILRCVPISNHLYFYWYRQILGQKVEFLVSFYNNEISEKSEIFDDQFSVERPDGSNFTLKIRSTKLEDSAMYFCASSEAGAGEKLFFGSGTQLSVL.

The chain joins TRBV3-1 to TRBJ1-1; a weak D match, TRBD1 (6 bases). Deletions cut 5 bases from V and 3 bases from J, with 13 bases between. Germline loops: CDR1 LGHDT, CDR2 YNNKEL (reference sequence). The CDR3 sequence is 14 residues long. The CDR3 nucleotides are TGTGCCAGCAGCTCCCAGGGGTCTGACACTGAAGCTTTCTTT. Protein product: CASSSQGSDTEAFF. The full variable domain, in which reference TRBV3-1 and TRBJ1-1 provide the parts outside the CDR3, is DTAVSQTPKYLVTQMGNDKSIKCEQNLGHDTMYWYKQDSKKFLKIMFSYNNKELIINETVPNRFSPKSPDKAHLNLHINSLELGDSAVYFCASSSQGSDTEAFFGQGTRLTVV.

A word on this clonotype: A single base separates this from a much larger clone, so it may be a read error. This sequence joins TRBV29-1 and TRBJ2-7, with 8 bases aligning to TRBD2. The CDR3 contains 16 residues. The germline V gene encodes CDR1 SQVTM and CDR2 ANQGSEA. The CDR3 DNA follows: TGCAGCGTTGAAGACCAGGTGACTAGCGCAAACTACGAGCAGTGCTTC. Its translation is CSVEDQVTSANYEQCF.

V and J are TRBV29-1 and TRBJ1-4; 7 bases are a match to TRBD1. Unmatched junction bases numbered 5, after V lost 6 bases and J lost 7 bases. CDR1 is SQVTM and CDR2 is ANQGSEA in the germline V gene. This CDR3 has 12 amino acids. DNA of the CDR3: TGCAGCGTGAGGGGGCAGGGTGAAAAACTGTTTTTT. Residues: CSVRGQGEKLFF.

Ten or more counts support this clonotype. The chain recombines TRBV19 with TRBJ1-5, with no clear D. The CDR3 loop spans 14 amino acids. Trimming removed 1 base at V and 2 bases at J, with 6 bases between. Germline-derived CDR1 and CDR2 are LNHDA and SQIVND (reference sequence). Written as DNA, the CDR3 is TGTGCCAGTAGTATAGTTCATGGCAATCAGCCCCAGCATTTT. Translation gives CASSIVHGNQPQHF.

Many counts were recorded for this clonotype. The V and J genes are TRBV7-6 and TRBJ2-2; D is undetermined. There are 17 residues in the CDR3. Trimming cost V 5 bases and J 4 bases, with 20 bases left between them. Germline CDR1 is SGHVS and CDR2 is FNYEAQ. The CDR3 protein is CASSPRRDMETTGELFF. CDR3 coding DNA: TGTGCCAGCAGCCCACGCCGAGACATGGAAACCACCGGGGAGCTGTTTTTT.

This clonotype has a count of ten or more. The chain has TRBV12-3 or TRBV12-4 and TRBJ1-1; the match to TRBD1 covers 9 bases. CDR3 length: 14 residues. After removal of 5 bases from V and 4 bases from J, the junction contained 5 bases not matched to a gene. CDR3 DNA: TGTGCCAGCAGTCTCCGGGACAGGGCCACTGAAGCTTTCTTT. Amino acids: CASSLRDRATEAFF.

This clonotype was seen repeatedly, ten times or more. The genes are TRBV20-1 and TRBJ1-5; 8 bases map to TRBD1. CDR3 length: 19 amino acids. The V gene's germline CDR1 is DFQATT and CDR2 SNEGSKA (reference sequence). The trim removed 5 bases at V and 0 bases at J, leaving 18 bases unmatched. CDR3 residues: CSAPSLSWQGASSNQPQHF. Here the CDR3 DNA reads TGCAGTGCTCCCTCCCTTTCGTGGCAGGGGGCATCTAGCAATCAGCCCCAGCATTTT.

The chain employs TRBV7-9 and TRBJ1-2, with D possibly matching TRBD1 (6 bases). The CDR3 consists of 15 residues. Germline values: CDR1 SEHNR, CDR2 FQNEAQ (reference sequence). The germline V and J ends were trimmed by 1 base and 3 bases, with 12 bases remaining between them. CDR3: CASSLGQGKHYGYTF. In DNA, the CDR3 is TGTGCCAGCAGCTTAGGGCAGGGGAAGCACTATGGCTACACCTTC.

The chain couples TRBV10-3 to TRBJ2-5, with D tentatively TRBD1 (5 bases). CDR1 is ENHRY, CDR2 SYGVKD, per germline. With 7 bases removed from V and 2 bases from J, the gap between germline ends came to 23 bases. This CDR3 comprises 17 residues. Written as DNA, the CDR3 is TGTGCCATCAAAGAGACTTCAGGGAAGAGGACACAAGAGACCCAGTACTTC. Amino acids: CAIKETSGKRTQETQYF.